The source of this T cell receptor (beta chain) is a study of T cells in Graves' hyperthyroidism and ophthalmopathy. Study details: Any treatment followed the collection of peripheral blood at initial diagnosis.

Amplification of TCR beta CDR3 regions was performed using RNA transcripts as template. First-round RT-PCR of the TCR CDR3 relied on the HTBI primer set. MiXCR, run by TCRdb on the multiplex PCR reads, gives a single entry per CDR3 protein. The table has 50,000 to 55,000 distinct CDR3 sequences, about half seen once; the top ten hold roughly 9.1%. CDR1 and CDR2 from the germline V gene are WSHSY and SAAADI. The CDR3 extends over 16 amino acids. Points from the study as a whole: Most expanded thyroid clonotypes above 0.001 also appeared in blood.

Thyroid ultrasound, orbital computed tomography, clinical symptoms, and serum thyroxine and TRAb underpinned diagnoses. Fresh 10 ml peripheral blood yielded PBMCs. As to this clonotype: The antigen is unknown. The junction does not match germline at one end; this may be a read error.

The sequence was collected from a woman between 50 and 59 years old with Graves' ophthalmopathy. Sequences were obtained from blood. The V and J genes are TRBV10-2 and TRBJ1-1, with a weak D call TRBD1 (5 bases). CDR3 loop: CASSRGRGGMNTVAFF. In DNA form, the CDR3 reads TGCGCCAGCAGCCGTGGACGGGGCGGGATGAACACTGTAGCTTTCTTT.